This TCR beta chain was recorded in a study of early stage breast cancer tumors. Study background: About 70% of the 16 invasive tumors were ER+, PR+ and HER2-. Overall study results and limits: Tumors had roughly 2.6-fold higher T cell density than normal breast. Chain pairing and CD4, CD8 or FOXP3 expression were not captured. Commonly generated sequences made up most enriched TCRB sequences shared between patients.

The data were produced by immunoSEQ multiplex PCR, yet TCRdb's version contains in-frame clones alone and is incomplete. The sample has some 36,000 clones; less than 80% are singletons. Germline V gives CDR1 SQVTM, CDR2 ANQGSEA. CDR3 length: 14 amino acids. V lost 7 bases and J lost 0; bases outside the gene matches: 8. Points on this clone: No antigen is known for it.

The sequencing input was blood. The genes are TRBV29-1 and TRBJ2-7; the match to TRBD2 covers 8 bases. The clonotype comes from a person aged 55 to 75 with breast cancer. The CDR3 DNA reads as TGCAGCGCACTACTAGCGGTGAGCTCCTACGAGCAGTACTTC. The encoded protein is CSALLAVSSYEQYF.